A single sample is the source of the 8 T cell receptor beta chains below, sequenced in a study of cytomegalovirus exposure and HLA in healthy donors. PCR involved 60 Vbeta and 13 Jbeta primers. Sequenced by immunoSEQ multiplex PCR; TCRdb stores in-frame clones only, minus some. Its listing shows approximately 80,000 clones. Sequencing was carried out using PBMCs. Every receptor here comes from a man between 18 and 35 years old in good health and CMV-seropositive.

The J gene is TRBJ2-1, the V gene TRBV28, with 11 bases fitting TRBD2. The CDR3 spans 15 residues. V shed 5 bases, J shed 12 bases, and the junction held 12 bases outside the gene matches. Germline V gene sequence: CDR1 MDHEN, CDR2 SYDVKM. CDR3 protein: CASSPPGLAASGQFF. Here the CDR3 DNA reads TGTGCCAGCAGTCCCCCGGGACTAGCGGCCTCTGGGCAGTTCTTC.

The rearrangement joins TRBV27 to TRBJ1-4, with 9 positions matching TRBD1. Germline CDR1 and CDR2: MNHEY and SMNVEV (reference sequence). After removal of 4 bases from V and 8 bases from J, the junction contained 8 bases not matched to a gene. This CDR3 is built from 15 residues. This CDR3 is CASSSPGTGYEKLFF. The CDR3 region has the DNA TGTGCCAGCAGTTCGCCCGGGACAGGGTACGAAAAACTGTTTTTT.

The chain couples TRBV5-5 to TRBJ1-5; D call uncertain. Germline assignment: CDR1 SGHKS and CDR2 YYEKEE (reference sequence). V shed 3 bases and J shed 0 bases, with 10 bases lying between them. There are 15 residues in the CDR3. CDR3 nucleotides: TGTGCCAGCAGCTCGGCTAGTTATAGCAATCAGCCCCAGCATTTT. As protein: CASSSASYSNQPQHF.

The chain is built from TRBV27 and TRBJ2-2; 10 bases fit TRBD1. The CDR3 is 16 amino acids. Germline CDR1 and CDR2: MNHEY and SMNVEV (reference sequence). The junction had 9 bases not matched to a gene; V was cut back by 5 bases and J by 6 bases. The CDR3 region has the DNA TGTGCCAGCAGTCCCGAGGACAGGGGGTCTGCCGGGGAGCTGTTTTTT. Its translation is CASSPEDRGSAGELFF.

The chain carries TRBV27 and TRBJ2-3; D gene unclear. Germline CDR1 and CDR2: MNHEY and SMNVEV (reference sequence). The germline V and J ends were trimmed by 8 bases and 2 bases, with 8 bases remaining between them. The CDR3 loop spans 12 amino acids. CDR3 residues: CASGLFTDTQYF. CDR3 bases: TGTGCCAGCGGGCTCTTCACAGATACGCAGTATTTT.

This sequence joins TRBV19 and TRBJ1-5, with D unresolved. CDR1 is LNHDA and CDR2 is SQIVND in the germline V gene (reference sequence). V lost 0 bases and J 7 bases, leaving 7 bases between the germline ends. The length of the CDR3 is 13 residues. CDR3 residues: CASSIDRSQPQHF. CDR3 coding DNA: TGTGCCAGTAGTATAGATCGGAGCCAGCCCCAGCATTTT.

V gene TRBV27 combines with J gene TRBJ1-5; 11 positions match TRBD1. Per germline, CDR1 MNHEY and CDR2 SMNVEV (reference sequence). The length of the CDR3 is 15 residues. After removal of 4 bases from V and 6 bases from J, the junction contained 5 bases not matched to a gene. The CDR3: CASSSGTGGSQPQHF. CDR3 coding DNA: TGTGCCAGCAGTTCGGGGACAGGGGGGAGTCAGCCCCAGCATTTT.

The gene calls are TRBV30 and TRBJ1-4; a possible D gene is TRBD1 (5 bases). V dropped 4 bases and J dropped 2 bases, with 11 bases sitting between them. The CDR3 extends over 14 amino acids. CDR1 is GTSNPN and CDR2 is SVGIG in the germline V gene (reference sequence). The CDR3 spells CAWKRGITNEKLFF. CDR3 in DNA: TGTGCCTGGAAACGGGGGATTACTAATGAAAAACTGTTTTTT.